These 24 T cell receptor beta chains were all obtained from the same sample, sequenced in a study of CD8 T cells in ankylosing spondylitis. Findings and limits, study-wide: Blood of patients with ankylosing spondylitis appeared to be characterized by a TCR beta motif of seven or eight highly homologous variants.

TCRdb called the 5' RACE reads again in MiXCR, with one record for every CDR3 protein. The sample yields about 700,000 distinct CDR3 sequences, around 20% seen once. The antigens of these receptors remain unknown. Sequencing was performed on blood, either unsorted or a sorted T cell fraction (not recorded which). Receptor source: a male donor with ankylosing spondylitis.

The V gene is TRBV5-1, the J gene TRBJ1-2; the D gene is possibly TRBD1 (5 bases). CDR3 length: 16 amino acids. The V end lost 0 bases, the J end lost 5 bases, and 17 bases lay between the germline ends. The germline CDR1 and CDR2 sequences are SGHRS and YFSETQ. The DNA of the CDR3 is TGCGCCAGCAGCTTGGCTCATGGGGGGTTGGAATATGGCTACACCTTC. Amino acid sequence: CASSLAHGGLEYGYTF.

CDR3 coding DNA: TGTGCCAGCAGTTACAGGGACAGGGGAGGGGATGAGCAGTTCTTC. This gives the protein CASSYRDRGGDEQFF. The V call is TRBV12-3 or TRBV12-4, the J call TRBJ2-1; TRBD1 matches 10 bases. V was clipped by 4 bases and J by 8 bases; unmatched bases: 8. This CDR3 contains 15 residues.

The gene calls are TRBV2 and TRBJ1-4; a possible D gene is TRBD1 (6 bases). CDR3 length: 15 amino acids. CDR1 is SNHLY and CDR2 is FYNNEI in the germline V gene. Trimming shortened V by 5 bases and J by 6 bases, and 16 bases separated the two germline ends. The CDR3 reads CASSPNRAGDEKLFF. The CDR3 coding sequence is TGTGCCAGCAGTCCCAACAGGGCCGGCGATGAAAAACTGTTTTTT.

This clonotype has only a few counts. The CDR3 loop is CASSTPPNQPQHF. CDR3 nucleotides: TGTGCCAGCAGTACCCCCCCAAATCAGCCCCAGCATTTT. The rearrangement uses TRBV2 and TRBJ1-5, with D hard to call. The CDR3 contains 13 residues. Germline CDR1 and CDR2: SNHLY and FYNNEI. V was cut by 5 bases and J by 4 bases, with 9 bases left in between.

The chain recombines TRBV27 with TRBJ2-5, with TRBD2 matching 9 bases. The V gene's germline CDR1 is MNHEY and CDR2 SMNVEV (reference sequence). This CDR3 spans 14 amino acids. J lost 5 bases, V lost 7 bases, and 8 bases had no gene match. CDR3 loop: CASTARGGGETQYF. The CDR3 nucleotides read TGTGCCAGCACCGCGCGGGGGGGTGGCGAGACCCAGTACTTC.

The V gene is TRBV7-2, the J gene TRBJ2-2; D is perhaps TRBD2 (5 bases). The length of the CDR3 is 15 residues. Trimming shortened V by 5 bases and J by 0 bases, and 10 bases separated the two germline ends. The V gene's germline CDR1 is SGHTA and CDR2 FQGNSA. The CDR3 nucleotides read TGTGCCAGCAGCCTCCTAGCCTCGAACACCGGGGAGCTGTTTTTT. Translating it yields CASSLLASNTGELFF.

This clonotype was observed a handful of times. This chain's CDR3 is CASRKDRRQGGEQFF. CDR3 sequence (DNA): TGTGCCAGCAGAAAGGACAGGCGGCAGGGAGGGGAGCAGTTCTTC. V is TRBV12-3 or TRBV12-4 and J is TRBJ2-1; perhaps D is TRBD1 or TRBD2 (7 bases each). The CDR3 is 15 amino acids. Trimming removed 6 bases at V and 10 bases at J, with 22 bases between.

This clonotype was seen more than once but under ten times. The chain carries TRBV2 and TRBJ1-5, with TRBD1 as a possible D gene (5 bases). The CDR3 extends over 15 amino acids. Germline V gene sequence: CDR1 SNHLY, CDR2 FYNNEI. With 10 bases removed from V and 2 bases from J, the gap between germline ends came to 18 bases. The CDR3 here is CANSLPGKGNQPQHF. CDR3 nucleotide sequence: TGTGCCAACTCACTCCCAGGGAAGGGCAATCAGCCCCAGCATTTT.

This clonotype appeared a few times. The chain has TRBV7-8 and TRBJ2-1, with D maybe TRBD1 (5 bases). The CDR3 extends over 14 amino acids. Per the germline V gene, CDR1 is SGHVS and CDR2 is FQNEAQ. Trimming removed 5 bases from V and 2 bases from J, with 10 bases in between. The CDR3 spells CASSDDSTYNEQFF. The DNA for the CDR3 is TGTGCCAGCAGCGATGACAGCACCTACAATGAGCAGTTCTTC.

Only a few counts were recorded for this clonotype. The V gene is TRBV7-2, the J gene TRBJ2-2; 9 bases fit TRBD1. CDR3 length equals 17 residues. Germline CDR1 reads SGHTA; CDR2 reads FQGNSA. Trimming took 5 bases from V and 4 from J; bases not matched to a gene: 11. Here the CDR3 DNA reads TGTGCCAGCAGCCCCCGCCGGACAGGGGTTAGCACCGGGGAGCTGTTTTTT. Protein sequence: CASSPRRTGVSTGELFF.

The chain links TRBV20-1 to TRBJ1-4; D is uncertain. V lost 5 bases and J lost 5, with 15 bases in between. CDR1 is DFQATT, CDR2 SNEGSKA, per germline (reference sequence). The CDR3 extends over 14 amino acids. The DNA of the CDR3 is TGCAGTGCTCCTCCGGCGGCGGGGAATGAAAAACTGTTTTTT. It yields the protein CSAPPAAGNEKLFF.

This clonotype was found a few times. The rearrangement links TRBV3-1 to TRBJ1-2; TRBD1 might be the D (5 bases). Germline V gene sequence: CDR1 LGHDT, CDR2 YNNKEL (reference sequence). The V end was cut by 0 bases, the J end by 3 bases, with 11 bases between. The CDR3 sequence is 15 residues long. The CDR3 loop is CASSQDQGIYYGYTF. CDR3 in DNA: TGTGCCAGCAGCCAAGATCAGGGAATATACTATGGCTACACCTTC.

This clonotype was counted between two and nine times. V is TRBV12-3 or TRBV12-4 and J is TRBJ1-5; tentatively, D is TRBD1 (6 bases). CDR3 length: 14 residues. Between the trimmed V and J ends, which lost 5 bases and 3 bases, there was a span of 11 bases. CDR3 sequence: CASSHGQYNQPQHF. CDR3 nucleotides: TGTGCCAGCAGTCACGGACAGTACAATCAGCCCCAGCATTTT.

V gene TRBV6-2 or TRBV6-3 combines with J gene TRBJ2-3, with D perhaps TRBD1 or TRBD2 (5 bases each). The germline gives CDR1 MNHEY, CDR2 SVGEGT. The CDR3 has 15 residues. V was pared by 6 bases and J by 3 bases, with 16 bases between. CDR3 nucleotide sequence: TGTGCCAGCAGGAGAGGGACCTCCCGGACAGATACGCAGTATTTT. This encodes CASRRGTSRTDTQYF.

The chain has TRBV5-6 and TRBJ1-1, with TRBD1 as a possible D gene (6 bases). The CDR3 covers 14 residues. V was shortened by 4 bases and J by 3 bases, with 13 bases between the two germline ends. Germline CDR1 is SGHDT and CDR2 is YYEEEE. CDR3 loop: CASSGDNVDTEAFF. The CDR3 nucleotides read TGTGCCAGCAGCGGGGACAATGTAGACACTGAAGCTTTCTTT.

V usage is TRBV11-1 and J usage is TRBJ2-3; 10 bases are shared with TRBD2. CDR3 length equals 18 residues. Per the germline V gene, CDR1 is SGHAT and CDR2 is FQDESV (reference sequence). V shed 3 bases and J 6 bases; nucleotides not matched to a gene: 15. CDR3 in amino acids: CASSFSPLAGRLGDTQYF. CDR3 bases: TGTGCCAGCAGCTTTTCCCCACTAGCGGGACGTTTAGGGGATACGCAGTATTTT.

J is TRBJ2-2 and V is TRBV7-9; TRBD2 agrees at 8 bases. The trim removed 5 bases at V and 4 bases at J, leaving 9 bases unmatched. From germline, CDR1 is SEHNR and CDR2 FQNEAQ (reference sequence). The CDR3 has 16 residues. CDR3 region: CASSPPWLAGTGELFF. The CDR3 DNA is TGTGCCAGCAGCCCCCCCTGGCTAGCGGGCACCGGGGAGCTGTTTTTT.

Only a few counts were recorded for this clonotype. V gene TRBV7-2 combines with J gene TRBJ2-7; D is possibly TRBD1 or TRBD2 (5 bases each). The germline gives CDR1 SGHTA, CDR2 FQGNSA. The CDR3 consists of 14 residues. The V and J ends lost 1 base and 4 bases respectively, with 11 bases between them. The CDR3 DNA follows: TGTGCCAGCAGCTTAGATGGGGGTCAGTACGAGCAGTACTTC. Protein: CASSLDGGQYEQYF.

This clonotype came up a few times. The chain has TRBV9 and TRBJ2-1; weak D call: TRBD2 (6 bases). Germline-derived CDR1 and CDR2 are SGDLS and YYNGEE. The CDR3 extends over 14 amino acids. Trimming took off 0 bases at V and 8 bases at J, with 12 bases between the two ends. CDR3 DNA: TGTGCCAGCAGCGTAGACGGGGGATCGTATGAGCAGTTCTTC. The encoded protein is CASSVDGGSYEQFF. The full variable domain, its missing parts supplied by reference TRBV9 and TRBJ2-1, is DSGVTQTPKHLITATGQRVTLRCSPRSGDLSVYWYQQSLDQGLQFLIQYYNGEERAKGNILERFSAQQFPDLHSELNLSSLELGDSALYFCASSVDGGSYEQFFGPGTRLTVL.

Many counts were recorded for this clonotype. The CDR3 loop reads CASSLTFRGDTEAFF. CDR3 nucleotide sequence: TGCGCCAGCAGCCTGACCTTCCGAGGGGACACTGAAGCTTTCTTT. The chain recombines TRBV5-1 with TRBJ1-1; D is possibly TRBD1 (5 bases). CDR1 and CDR2 (germline): SGHRS, YFSETQ. The CDR3 contains 15 residues. Trimming stripped 4 bases from V and 3 bases from J, with 16 bases between.

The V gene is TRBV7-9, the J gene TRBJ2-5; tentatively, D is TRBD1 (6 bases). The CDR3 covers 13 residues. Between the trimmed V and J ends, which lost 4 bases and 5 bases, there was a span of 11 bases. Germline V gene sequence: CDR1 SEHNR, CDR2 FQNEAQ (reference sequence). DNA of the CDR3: TGTGCCAGCAGCTCCCTAAGGGGGGAGACCCAGTACTTC. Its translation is CASSSLRGETQYF.

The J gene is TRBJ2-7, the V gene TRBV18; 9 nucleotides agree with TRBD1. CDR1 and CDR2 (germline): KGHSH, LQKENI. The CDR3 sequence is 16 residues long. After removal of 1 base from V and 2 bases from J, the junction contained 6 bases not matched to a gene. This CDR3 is CASSPRDRVMTYEQYF. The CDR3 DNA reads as TGTGCCAGCTCACCACGGGACAGGGTGATGACCTACGAGCAGTACTTC.

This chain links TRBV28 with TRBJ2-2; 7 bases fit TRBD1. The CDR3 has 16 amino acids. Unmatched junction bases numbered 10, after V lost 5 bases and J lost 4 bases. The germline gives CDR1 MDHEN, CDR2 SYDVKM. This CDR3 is CASSRMGQSFTGELFF. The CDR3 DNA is TGTGCCAGCAGTCGAATGGGACAGTCGTTCACCGGGGAGCTGTTTTTT.

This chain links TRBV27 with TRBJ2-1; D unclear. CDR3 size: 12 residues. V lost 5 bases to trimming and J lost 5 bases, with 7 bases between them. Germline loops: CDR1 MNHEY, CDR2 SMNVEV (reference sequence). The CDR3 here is CASSPADNEQFF. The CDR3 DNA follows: TGTGCCAGCAGTCCGGCGGACAATGAGCAGTTCTTC.